This TCR beta chain is from a study of neurological immune-mediated disorders. Overall study: The approximately 34 multiple sclerosis patients comprised around 31 relapsing-remitting and 3 secondary progressive cases. Study-level results: TCR clonal expansion peaked in HTLV-1-associated myelopathy patients and was lowest in multiple sclerosis patients.

The CDR3 covers 14 residues. CDR1 is SQVTM, CDR2 ANQGSEA, per germline. V gave up 5 bases and J gave up 2 bases; unmatched junction bases: 7. Synthesis of cDNA was accomplished via 5'RACE employing 10-nucleotide random UMIs. Via MiXCR, TCRdb re-called the 5' RACE reads, giving one row per CDR3 protein. The sample gives over 55,000 distinct CDR3 sequences, 2% to 2.5% of which show up once; about 3% is in the top ten. This clonotype was seen many times. Its antigen is as yet unknown. V gene TRBV29-1 combines with J gene TRBJ2-3; TRBD1 matches at 7 bases. Sequencing was performed on PBMCs. The source is a man aged 45-60 years with multiple sclerosis. In DNA form, the CDR3 reads TGCAGCGTTAAACCCGGACAGGTCACAGATACGCAGTATTTT. Residues: CSVKPGQVTDTQYF.